These 25 T cell receptor beta chains were all obtained from the same sample, sequenced in a study of shared clonotypes between healthy human individuals. Only in-frame clones appear in the TCRdb table, and some are missing; sequencing was by immunoSEQ multiplex PCR. Altogether 2 million to 2.5 million clones are present, approximately 96% being singletons, with the ten largest covering roughly 0.13%. Sequencing was performed on naive CD4+ T cells sorted from blood. The sample's subset: CD45RA+ positively selected. The source of these receptors is a man in his late teens or twenties in good health.

This chain joins TRBV5-1 and TRBJ1-2; D unclear. V was pared by 3 bases and J by 5 bases, with 11 bases between. The germline gives CDR1 SGHRS, CDR2 YFSETQ. The CDR3 extends over 13 amino acids. DNA for the CDR3: TGCGCCAGCAGCTCCGGTCGCGGGTATGGCTACACCTTC. Residues: CASSSGRGYGYTF.

The CDR3 sequence: CATSRLSGKGMNTEAFF. For the CDR3, the DNA is TGTGCCACCAGCAGACTCTCGGGAAAGGGCATGAACACTGAAGCTTTCTTT. The chain is built from TRBV15 and TRBJ1-1, with D unclear. Between the trimmed V and J ends, which lost 2 bases and 0 bases, there was a span of 16 bases. Germline assignment: CDR1 LNHNV and CDR2 YYDKDF (reference sequence). The CDR3 has 17 residues.

About this clone itself: This sample also contains other DNA sequences that code for the same CDR3. The chain links TRBV6-1 to TRBJ1-1; D unresolved. The CDR3 spans 13 residues. Per germline, CDR1 MNHNS and CDR2 SASEGT. V was cut by 3 bases and J by 1 base, with 6 bases left in between. CDR3 residues: CASSDRRNTEAFF. CDR3 DNA sequence: TGTGCCAGCAGTGACAGGCGGAACACTGAAGCTTTCTTT.

V gene TRBV6-1 combines with J gene TRBJ2-7, with 11 bases aligning to TRBD2. The V gene end was trimmed by 10 bases and the J gene end by 3 bases; junction bases not matched to a gene: 8. Germline V lookup: CDR1 MNHNS, CDR2 SASEGT. The CDR3 has 14 residues. This CDR3 reads CATLGTSGLYEQYF. The DNA for the CDR3 is TGTGCCACCCTGGGGACTAGCGGACTCTACGAGCAGTACTTC.

This rearrangement joins TRBV5-6 to TRBJ1-1; D is unresolved. The CDR3 is 14 residues long. Germline-derived CDR1 and CDR2 are SGHDT and YYEEEE. The germline V and J ends were trimmed by 0 bases and 3 bases, with 9 bases remaining between them. The CDR3 region is CASSLDRRYTEAFF. The CDR3 DNA reads as TGTGCCAGCAGCTTGGATCGCAGATACACTGAAGCTTTCTTT.

This chain links TRBV30 with TRBJ2-2; D may correspond to TRBD1 or TRBD2 (5 bases each). Germline V gives CDR1 GTSNPN, CDR2 SVGIG (reference sequence). Trimming removed 4 bases at V and 7 bases at J, with 13 bases between. The CDR3 is 13 amino acids. The CDR3 nucleotides read TGTGCCTGGACTAAGTATGGGGGCGGGGAGCTGTTTTTT. It encodes CAWTKYGGGELFF.

With regard to this clone: The same CDR3 can be traced to other DNA sequences in this sample. The rearrangement links TRBV29-1 to TRBJ1-1; D not resolved. The germline V gene has CDR1 SQVTM and CDR2 ANQGSEA. The ends were cut back, 4 bases at V and 1 base at J, with 10 bases in the middle. The CDR3 consists of 13 residues. Here the CDR3 DNA reads TGCAGCGTTGGATCCGGCGGGAACACTGAAGCTTTCTTT. Amino acids: CSVGSGGNTEAFF. The entire variable domain, with the rest obtained from reference TRBV29-1 and TRBJ1-1, is as follows: SAVISQKPSRDICQRGTSLTIQCQVDSQVTMMFWYRQQPGQSLTLIATANQGSEATYESGFVIDKFPISRPNLTFSTLTVSNMSPEDSSIYLCSVGSGGNTEAFFGQGTRLTVV.

The rearrangement uses TRBV6-1 and TRBJ2-7; D not certain. The CDR3 totals 12 residues. Trimming took 2 bases from V and 5 from J, leaving 7 bases between them. CDR1 is MNHNS, CDR2 SASEGT, per germline. As DNA, the CDR3 is TGTGCCAGCAGTGAAATTGGGGACGAGCAGTACTTC. It specifies CASSEIGDEQYF.

The chain employs TRBV27 and TRBJ2-2; 9 nucleotides align to TRBD1. Germline values: CDR1 MNHEY, CDR2 SMNVEV (reference sequence). With V trimmed by 6 bases and J by 7 bases, 3 bases remained unmatched. The CDR3 spans 13 residues. The chain's CDR3 is CASRQGAVGELFF. The CDR3 bases are TGTGCCAGCAGACAGGGGGCGGTCGGGGAGCTGTTTTTT.

Points on this clone: Other DNA sequences in this specimen translate into the identical CDR3. The rearrangement links TRBV18 to TRBJ2-7; D is unresolved. V lost 3 bases and J lost 2, with 5 bases in between. Germline V gene data show CDR1 as KGHSH and CDR2 as LQKENI. The CDR3 is made up of 12 amino acids. CDR3 nucleotides: TGTGCCAGCTCACCGACGACCTACGAGCAGTACTTC. Residues: CASSPTTYEQYF.

Only one count was recorded for this clone. The chain combines TRBV27 with TRBJ1-5; D is ambiguous. The germline V and J ends were trimmed by 5 bases and 4 bases, with 12 bases remaining between them. Germline V gene data show CDR1 as MNHEY and CDR2 as SMNVEV (reference sequence). The CDR3 extends over 14 amino acids. CDR3 nucleotides: TGTGCCAGCAGTCCAGAGCGAGGTAATCAGCCCCAGCATTTT. This sequence encodes CASSPERGNQPQHF.

The V gene is TRBV5-4, the J gene TRBJ2-7; TRBD2 might be the D (6 bases). The CDR3 is 14 residues long. The germline gives CDR1 SGHNT, CDR2 YYREEE (reference sequence). Trimming pared 3 bases from V and 3 bases from J, leaving 13 bases between. The CDR3 protein is CASSSGTPNYEQYF. The CDR3 DNA follows: TGTGCCAGCAGCTCCGGGACTCCGAACTACGAGCAGTACTTC. The variable domain in full, completed from reference TRBV5-4 and TRBJ2-7, reads ETGVTQSPTHLIKTRGQQVTLRCSSQSGHNTVSWYQQALGQGPQFIFQYYREEENGRGNFPPRFSGLQFPNYSSELNVNALELDDSALYLCASSSGTPNYEQYFGPGTRLTVT.

On this clone itself: The junction differs from germline at one of its ends, possibly a read error. The V and J genes are TRBV7-7 and TRBJ2-3; D remains ambiguous. The germline V gene encodes CDR1 SSHAT and CDR2 FNYEAQ (reference sequence). The CDR3 is made up of 13 amino acids. The CDR3, as DNA: TGTGCTAGCAGCCCCCGCCCCACAGATACGCAGTATTTT. Translating it yields CASSPRPTDTQYF.

This chain links TRBV2 with TRBJ2-3; 9 bases match TRBD1. CDR1 is SNHLY and CDR2 is FYNNEI in the germline V gene. This CDR3 spans 17 amino acids. Trimming at V came to 3 bases and at J to 2 bases, leaving 9 bases not matched to a gene. CDR3 DNA: TGTGCCAGCAGTGAGGGACAGGGAATTAAGGACACAGATACGCAGTATTTT. Its protein product is CASSEGQGIKDTDTQYF.

This clone occurred once. The J gene is TRBJ1-5, the V gene TRBV2; 7 bases agree with TRBD1. Germline-derived CDR1 and CDR2 are SNHLY and FYNNEI. The CDR3 has 14 amino acids. V lost 4 bases, J lost 4 bases, and 4 bases stayed unmatched. The CDR3 loop is CASSGGTANQPQHF. DNA for the CDR3: TGTGCCAGCAGTGGTGGGACAGCAAATCAGCCCCAGCATTTT. Full variable domain (remainder filled in from reference TRBV2 and TRBJ1-5): EPEVTQTPSHQVTQMGQEVILRCVPISNHLYFYWYRQILGQKVEFLVSFYNNEISEKSEIFDDQFSVERPDGSNFTLKIRSTKLEDSAMYFCASSGGTANQPQHFGDGTRLSIL.

The J gene is TRBJ2-1, the V gene TRBV28; D gene uncertain. This CDR3 spans 12 amino acids. Trimming stripped 3 bases from V and 12 bases from J, with 12 bases between. CDR1 MDHEN and CDR2 SYDVKM come from the germline V gene. CDR3 bases: TGTGCCAGCAGTTTTTCGGTTCTTGGGCAGTTCTTC. As protein: CASSFSVLGQFF.

The CDR3 loop reads CASSLGWSGAGETQYF. The CDR3, as DNA: TGTGCCAGCAGCTTAGGATGGTCGGGCGCGGGAGAGACCCAGTACTTC. V is TRBV7-2 and J is TRBJ2-5, with D maybe TRBD2 (5 bases). The V gene lost 1 base and the J gene lost 4 bases, with 16 bases spanning the gap. Looked up from germline, CDR1 is SGHTA and CDR2 is FQGNSA. The length of the CDR3 is 16 residues. Complete variable domain (other parts from reference TRBV7-2 and TRBJ2-5): GAGVSQSPSNKVTEKGKDVELRCDPISGHTALYWYRQSLGQGLEFLIYFQGNSAPDKSGLPSDRFSAERTGGSVSTLTIQRTQQEDSAVYLCASSLGWSGAGETQYFGPGTRLLVL.

The rearrangement uses TRBV6-1 and TRBJ1-1; D perhaps matches TRBD1 (6 bases). The germline gives CDR1 MNHNS, CDR2 SASEGT. Trimming left V 7 bases short and J 8 bases short, with 23 bases between. CDR3 length equals 15 residues. CDR3 region: CASTQGGLGLREAFF. The CDR3 DNA follows: TGTGCCAGCACTCAAGGGGGTTTAGGACTTAGAGAAGCTTTCTTT.

The J gene is TRBJ2-3, the V gene TRBV5-5, with a tentative D call TRBD2 (6 bases). The CDR3 runs 16 residues. In germline, CDR1 is SGHKS, CDR2 YYEKEE (reference sequence). With 2 bases removed from V and 2 bases from J, the gap between germline ends came to 15 bases. In nucleotides, the CDR3 is TGTGCCAGCAGCTTCAGGTCGGGGGACTCCACAGATACGCAGTATTTT. It encodes CASSFRSGDSTDTQYF. Drawing the rest from reference TRBV5-5 and TRBJ2-3, the complete variable domain is DAGVTQSPTHLIKTRGQQVTLRCSPISGHKSVSWYQQVLGQGPQFIFQYYEKEERGRGNFPDRFSARQFPNYSSELNVNALLLGDSALYLCASSFRSGDSTDTQYFGPGTRLTVL.

The chain employs TRBV5-1 and TRBJ2-2; D is perhaps TRBD1 or TRBD2 (5 bases each). The CDR3 runs to 15 residues. Trimming took 5 bases from V and 2 from J, leaving 13 bases between them. Per the germline V gene, CDR1 is SGHRS and CDR2 is YFSETQ. DNA for the CDR3: TGCGCCAGCAGTTGGGGGAGCTCCAACACCGGGGAGCTGTTTTTT. It is translated as CASSWGSSNTGELFF.

The genes are TRBV6-6 and TRBJ1-5; the match to TRBD1 covers 9 bases. Germline CDR1 is MNHNY and CDR2 is SVGAGI (reference sequence). The CDR3 length is 15 residues. With V trimmed by 2 bases and J by 11 bases, 10 bases remained unmatched. The DNA of the CDR3 is TGTGCCAGCAGTTACCCGGGGACAGGGACCGGGGCCCAGCATTTT. It is translated as CASSYPGTGTGAQHF.

V usage is TRBV5-1 and J usage is TRBJ1-1; D may be TRBD1 (5 bases). This CDR3 is built from 14 residues. Germline V gives CDR1 SGHRS, CDR2 YFSETQ. V was pared by 2 bases and J by 5 bases, with 13 bases between. This CDR3 is CASSFPGMMTEAFF. In nucleotides, the CDR3 is TGCGCCAGCAGCTTTCCAGGGATGATGACTGAAGCTTTCTTT. The entire variable domain, with the rest obtained from reference TRBV5-1 and TRBJ1-1, is as follows: KAGVTQTPRYLIKTRGQQVTLSCSPISGHRSVSWYQQTPGQGLQFLFEYFSETQRNKGNFPGRFSGRQFSNSRSEMNVSTLELGDSALYLCASSFPGMMTEAFFGQGTRLTVV.

The chain joins TRBV7-2 to TRBJ2-7; 8 positions agree with TRBD2. V lost 1 base and J lost 2; bases outside the gene matches: 7. The V gene's germline CDR1 is SGHTA and CDR2 FQGNSA. CDR3 size: 16 residues. CDR3 loop: CASSLGLAGSPYEQYF. The CDR3 DNA reads TGTGCCAGCAGCTTAGGGCTAGCGGGCTCACCCTACGAGCAGTACTTC.

This chain uses TRBV5-1 with TRBJ1-2; D is uncertain. V lost 0 bases to trimming and J lost 0 bases, with 9 bases between them. The CDR3 loop spans 15 amino acids. Germline lookup yields CDR1 SGHRS and CDR2 YFSETQ. CDR3 in amino acids: CASSLERASNYGYTF. The CDR3 DNA follows: TGCGCCAGCAGCTTGGAAAGAGCGTCTAACTATGGCTACACCTTC.

The rearrangement joins TRBV10-1 to TRBJ2-5; tentative D call: TRBD2 (6 bases). V gave up 6 bases and J gave up 5 bases, with 10 bases separating them. Germline lookup yields CDR1 WNHNN and CDR2 SYGVQD (reference sequence). This CDR3 has 12 amino acids. The CDR3 DNA follows: TGCGCCAGCAGCGCAGGGACTGAGACCCAGTACTTC. The encoded protein is CASSAGTETQYF.